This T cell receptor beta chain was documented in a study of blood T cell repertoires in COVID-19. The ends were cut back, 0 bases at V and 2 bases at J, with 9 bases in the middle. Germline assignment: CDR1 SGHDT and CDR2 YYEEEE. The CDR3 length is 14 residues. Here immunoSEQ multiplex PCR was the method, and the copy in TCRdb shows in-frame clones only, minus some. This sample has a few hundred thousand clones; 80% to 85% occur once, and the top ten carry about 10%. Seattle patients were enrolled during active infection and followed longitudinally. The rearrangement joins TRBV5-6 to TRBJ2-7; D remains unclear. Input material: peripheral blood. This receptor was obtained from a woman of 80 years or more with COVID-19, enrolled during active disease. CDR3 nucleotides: TGTGCCAGCAGCTTGGTGGGCCTACCCTACGAGCAGTACTTC. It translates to CASSLVGLPYEQYF.